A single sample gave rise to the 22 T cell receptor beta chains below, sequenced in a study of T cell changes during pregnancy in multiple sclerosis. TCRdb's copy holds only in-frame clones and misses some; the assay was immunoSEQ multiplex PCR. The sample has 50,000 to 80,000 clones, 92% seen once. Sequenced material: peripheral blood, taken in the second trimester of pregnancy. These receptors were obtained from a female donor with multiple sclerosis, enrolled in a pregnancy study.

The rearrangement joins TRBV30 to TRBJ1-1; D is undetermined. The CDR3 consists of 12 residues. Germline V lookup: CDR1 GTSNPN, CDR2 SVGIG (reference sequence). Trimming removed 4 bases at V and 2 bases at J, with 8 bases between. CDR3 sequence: CAWIGRNTEAFF. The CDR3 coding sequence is TGTGCCTGGATTGGCCGCAACACTGAAGCTTTCTTT.

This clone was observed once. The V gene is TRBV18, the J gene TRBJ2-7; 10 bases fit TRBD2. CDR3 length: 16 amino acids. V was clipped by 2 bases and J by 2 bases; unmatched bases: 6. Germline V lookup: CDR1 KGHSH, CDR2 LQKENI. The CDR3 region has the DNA TGTGCCAGCTCACCATCGACTAGCGGGCATGCCTACGAGCAGTACTTC. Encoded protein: CASSPSTSGHAYEQYF.

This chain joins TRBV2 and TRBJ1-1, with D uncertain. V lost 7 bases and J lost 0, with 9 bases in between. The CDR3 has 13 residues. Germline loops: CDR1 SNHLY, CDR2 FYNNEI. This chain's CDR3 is CASMRLMNTEAFF. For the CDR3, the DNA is TGTGCCAGCATGCGGCTTATGAACACTGAAGCTTTCTTT.

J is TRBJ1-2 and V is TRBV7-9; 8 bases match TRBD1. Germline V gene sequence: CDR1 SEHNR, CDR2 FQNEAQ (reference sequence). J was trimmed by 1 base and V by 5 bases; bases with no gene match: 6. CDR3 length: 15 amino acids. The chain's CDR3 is CASSRDRFNNYGYTF. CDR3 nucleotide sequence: TGTGCCAGCAGCAGGGACAGGTTTAATAACTATGGCTACACCTTC.

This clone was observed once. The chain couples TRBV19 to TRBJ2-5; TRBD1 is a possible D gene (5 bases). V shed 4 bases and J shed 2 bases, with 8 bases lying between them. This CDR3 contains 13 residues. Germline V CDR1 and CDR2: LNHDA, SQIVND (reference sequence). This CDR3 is CASSKRGQETQYF. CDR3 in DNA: TGTGCCAGTAGTAAAAGGGGTCAAGAGACCCAGTACTTC.

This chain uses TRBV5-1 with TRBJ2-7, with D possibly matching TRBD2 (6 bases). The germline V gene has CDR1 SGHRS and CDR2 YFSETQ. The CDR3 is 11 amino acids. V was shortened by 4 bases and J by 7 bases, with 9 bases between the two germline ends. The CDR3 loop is CASSPGTEQYF. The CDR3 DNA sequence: TGCGCCAGCAGCCCCGGGACTGAGCAGTACTTC.

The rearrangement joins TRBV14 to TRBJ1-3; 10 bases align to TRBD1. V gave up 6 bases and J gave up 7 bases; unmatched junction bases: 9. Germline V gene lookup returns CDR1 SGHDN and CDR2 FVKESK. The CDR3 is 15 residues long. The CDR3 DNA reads TGTGCCAGCAGTCTCGGGACAGGGGTTGTTAACACCATATATTTT. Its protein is CASSLGTGVVNTIYF.

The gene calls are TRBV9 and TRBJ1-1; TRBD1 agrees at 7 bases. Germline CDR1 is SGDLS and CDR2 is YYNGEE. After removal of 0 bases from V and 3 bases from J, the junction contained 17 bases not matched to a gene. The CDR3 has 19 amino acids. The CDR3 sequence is CASSVGKAEGALRDTEAFF. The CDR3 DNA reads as TGTGCCAGCAGCGTAGGTAAGGCGGAGGGGGCCCTCAGGGACACTGAAGCTTTCTTT.

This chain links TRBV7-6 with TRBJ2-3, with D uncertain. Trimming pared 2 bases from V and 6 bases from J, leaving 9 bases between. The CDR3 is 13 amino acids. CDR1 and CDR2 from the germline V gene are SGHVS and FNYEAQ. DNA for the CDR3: TGTGCCAGCAGCTTATCCTACTTGGATACGCAGTATTTT. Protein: CASSLSYLDTQYF.

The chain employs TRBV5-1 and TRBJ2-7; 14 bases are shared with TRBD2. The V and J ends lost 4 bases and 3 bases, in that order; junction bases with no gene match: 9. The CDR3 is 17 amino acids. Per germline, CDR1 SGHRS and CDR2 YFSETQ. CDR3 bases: TGCGCCAGCAGCCTGGGACTAGCGGGAGACCTGGGCTACGAGCAGTACTTC. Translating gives CASSLGLAGDLGYEQYF. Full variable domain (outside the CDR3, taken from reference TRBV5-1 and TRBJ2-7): KAGVTQTPRYLIKTRGQQVTLSCSPISGHRSVSWYQQTPGQGLQFLFEYFSETQRNKGNFPGRFSGRQFSNSRSEMNVSTLELGDSALYLCASSLGLAGDLGYEQYFGPGTRLTVT.

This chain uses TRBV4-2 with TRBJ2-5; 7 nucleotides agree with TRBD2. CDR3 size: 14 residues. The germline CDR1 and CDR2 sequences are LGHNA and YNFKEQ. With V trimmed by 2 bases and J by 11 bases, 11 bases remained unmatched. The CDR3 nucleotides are TGTGCCAGCAGCCAAACTAGCGATACAGGAGTGCAGTACTTC. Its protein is CASSQTSDTGVQYF.

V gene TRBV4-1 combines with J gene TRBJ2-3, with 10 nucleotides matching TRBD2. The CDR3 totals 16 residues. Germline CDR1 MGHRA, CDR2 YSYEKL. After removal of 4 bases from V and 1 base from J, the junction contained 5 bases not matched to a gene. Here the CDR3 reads CASSLTSGTGTDTQYF. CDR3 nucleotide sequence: TGCGCCAGCAGCCTTACTAGCGGGACCGGCACAGATACGCAGTATTTT.

CDR3 DNA sequence: TGTGCCAGCAGTGACTCTTACCGGGACAGGGGGTGGGATGGCTACACCTTC. Translated: CASSDSYRDRGWDGYTF. This sequence joins TRBV6-4 and TRBJ1-2; 11 nucleotides align to TRBD1. V shed 0 bases and J 6 bases; nucleotides not matched to a gene: 9. The CDR3 totals 17 residues. Germline V gene lookup returns CDR1 MRHNA and CDR2 SNTAGT.

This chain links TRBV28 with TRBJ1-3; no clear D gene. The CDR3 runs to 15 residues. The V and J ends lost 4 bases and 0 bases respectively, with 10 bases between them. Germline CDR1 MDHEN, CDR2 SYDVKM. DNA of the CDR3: TGTGCCAGCAGTTACCCGACACACTCTGGAAACACCATATATTTT. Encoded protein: CASSYPTHSGNTIYF.

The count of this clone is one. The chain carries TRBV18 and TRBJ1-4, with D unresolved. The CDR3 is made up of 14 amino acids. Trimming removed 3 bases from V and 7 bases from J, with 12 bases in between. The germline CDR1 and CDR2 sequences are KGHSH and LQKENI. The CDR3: CASSPSTWAEKLFF. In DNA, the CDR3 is TGTGCCAGCTCACCTTCCACTTGGGCTGAAAAACTGTTTTTT.

The CDR3 nucleotides read TGTGCCAGCAGCTTGGACAGTAGAAACACCATATATTTT. It specifies CASSLDSRNTIYF. The chain has TRBV7-9 and TRBJ1-3; D might be TRBD1 (6 bases). Trimming left V 3 bases short and J 5 bases short, with 8 bases between. The CDR3 is made up of 13 amino acids. The germline V gene encodes CDR1 SEHNR and CDR2 FQNEAQ (reference sequence).

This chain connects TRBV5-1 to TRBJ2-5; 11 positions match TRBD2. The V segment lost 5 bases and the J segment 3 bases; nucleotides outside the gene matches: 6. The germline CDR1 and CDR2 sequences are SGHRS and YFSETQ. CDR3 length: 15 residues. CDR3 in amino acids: CASSNSGRAEETQYF. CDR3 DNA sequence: TGCGCCAGCAGTAATAGCGGGAGGGCGGAAGAGACCCAGTACTTC.

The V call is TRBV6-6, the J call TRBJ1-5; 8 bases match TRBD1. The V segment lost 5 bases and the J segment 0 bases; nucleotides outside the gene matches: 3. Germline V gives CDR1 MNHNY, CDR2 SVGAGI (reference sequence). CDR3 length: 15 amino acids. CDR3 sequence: CASSPGQASNQPQHF. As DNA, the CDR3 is TGTGCCAGCAGTCCGGGACAGGCTAGCAATCAGCCCCAGCATTTT.

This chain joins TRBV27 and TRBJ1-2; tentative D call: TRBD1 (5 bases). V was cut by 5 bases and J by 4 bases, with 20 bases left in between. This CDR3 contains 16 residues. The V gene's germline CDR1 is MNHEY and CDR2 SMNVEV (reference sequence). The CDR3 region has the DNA TGTGCCAGCAGTCAGACTGGGGGGGGTAGCACCTATGGCTACACCTTC. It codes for CASSQTGGGSTYGYTF.

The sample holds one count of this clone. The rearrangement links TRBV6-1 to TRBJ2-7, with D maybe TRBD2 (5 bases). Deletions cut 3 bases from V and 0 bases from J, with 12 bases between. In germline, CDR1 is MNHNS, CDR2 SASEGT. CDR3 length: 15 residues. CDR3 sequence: CASSDSGSHSYEQYF. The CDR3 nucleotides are TGTGCCAGCAGTGATTCGGGGAGCCACTCCTACGAGCAGTACTTC.

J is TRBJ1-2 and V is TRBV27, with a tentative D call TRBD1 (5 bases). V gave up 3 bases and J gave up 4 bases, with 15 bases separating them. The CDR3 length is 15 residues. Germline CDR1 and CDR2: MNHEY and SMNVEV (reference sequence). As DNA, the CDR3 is TGTGCCAGCAGTTTCCTCCCGGGGACTCCCTATGGCTACACCTTC. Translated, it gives CASSFLPGTPYGYTF.

The CDR3 region has the DNA TGCGCCAGCAGCCAAGGGGGGGGGATGACAACTAATGAAAAACTGTTTTTT. The encoded protein is CASSQGGGMTTNEKLFF. This chain links TRBV4-1 with TRBJ1-4, with a tentative D call TRBD1 (5 bases). The CDR3 length is 17 residues. Between the trimmed V and J ends, which lost 1 base and 0 bases, there was a span of 12 bases. CDR1 and CDR2 (germline): MGHRA, YSYEKL.